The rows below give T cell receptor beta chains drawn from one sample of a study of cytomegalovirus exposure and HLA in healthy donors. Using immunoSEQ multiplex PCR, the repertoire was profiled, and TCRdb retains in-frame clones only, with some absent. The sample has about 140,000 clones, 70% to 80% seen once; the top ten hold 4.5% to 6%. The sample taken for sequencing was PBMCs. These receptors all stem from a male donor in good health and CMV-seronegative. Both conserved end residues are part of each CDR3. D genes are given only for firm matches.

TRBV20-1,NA,CSARDRAEAFF
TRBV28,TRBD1,CASSLGQEYGYTF
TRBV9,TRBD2,CASSASAGGRGGTQYF
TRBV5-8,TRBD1,CASSLVDRATNEKLFF
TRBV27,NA,CASSSLGGEKLFF
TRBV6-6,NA,CASSSTGQKETQYF
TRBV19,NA,CASSKDWNTEAFF
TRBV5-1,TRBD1,CASSLGTGGLAETQYF
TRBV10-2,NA,CASSEREVTEAFF
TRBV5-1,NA,CASSLAQETQYF
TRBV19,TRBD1,CASIGDRTFLGYTF
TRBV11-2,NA,CASSLEGGYSGNTIYF